Reported below is one TCR beta chain. What it binds is unknown. The CDR3 spans 15 residues. The V gene's germline CDR1 is SQVTM and CDR2 ANQGSEA. V lost 4 bases to trimming and J lost 1 base; unmatched junction nucleotides: 5. The sample is drawn from a study of cytomegalovirus exposure and HLA in healthy donors. Study-level points and caveats: The study labeled under 200 TCR beta chains cytomegalovirus-associated. Most TCR sequences proved rare, with some public TCRs found in many donors. A later analysis associated 15,000 to 20,000 TCR beta sequences with HLA alleles at a 0.05 false discovery rate.

With 60 Vbeta and 13 Jbeta primers, the PCR was carried out. Authors' analysis steps: Approximately 11 million shared chains were among about 80 million unique TCR beta chains counted in a later analysis. Here immunoSEQ multiplex PCR was the method, and the copy in TCRdb shows in-frame clones only, minus some. Clone size and V and J calls were adopted from that table, with D and trimming inferred from the DNA. The table has about 200,000 clones, 80% to 85% seen once; the top ten hold 2.5% to 3.5%. This chain uses TRBV29-1 with TRBJ2-2, with 8 bases identical to TRBD1. The clonotype originates from a woman between 40 and 55 years old in good health and CMV-seronegative. The sample was PBMCs. DNA of the CDR3: TGCAGCGTTGCCCCAGGGGGCTGGAACACCGGGGAGCTGTTTTTT. The encoded protein is CSVAPGGWNTGELFF.